Listed below are T cell receptor beta chains from one sample, sequenced in a study of Ad26.COV2.S vaccination and SARS-CoV-2 variants. The protocol was immunoSEQ multiplex PCR, while the TCRdb copy is restricted to in-frame clones and leaves out a portion. The sample gives around 270,000 clones, 87% of which show up once; approximately 3% is in the top ten. This sample comprised peripheral blood, obtained in a trial of Ad26.COV2.S vaccine versus placebo. These receptors were obtained from a person between 18 and 65 years old who received the Ad26.COV2.S COVID-19 vaccine or a placebo. Both conserved end residues are part of each CDR3. The D gene is left open where the match is weak. Some rows have no size entry. The others give once, few or many, or a class for an expanded clone.

TRBJ2-1,many,TRBV5-4,NA,CASSLGSSAPNEQFF,TGTGCCAGCAGCTTGGGTTCTTCCGCCCCGAATGAGCAGTTCTTC
TRBJ2-7,few,TRBV25-1,NA,CASSEVAASYEQYF,TGTGCCAGCAGTGAAGTGGCGGCATCCTACGAGCAGTACTTC
TRBJ2-7,NA,TRBV4-1,NA,CASSGKVAERSYEQYF,TGCGCCAGCAGCGGCAAGGTAGCGGAGAGGTCCTACGAGCAGTACTTC
TRBJ2-2,NA,TRBV7-8,TRBD1,CASSREGQQRPGMLFF,TGTGCCAGCAGCCGAGAGGGACAGCAGAGACCCGGGATGCTGTTTTTT
TRBJ1-5,NA,TRBV6-5,TRBD1,CASRTGQGAVQPQHF,TGTGCCAGCAGGACGGGACAGGGGGCAGTTCAGCCCCAGCATTTT
TRBJ1-2,NA,TRBV5-1,TRBD1,CASSFRTGDYGYTF,TGCGCCAGCAGCTTTCGGACAGGGGACTATGGCTACACCTTC
TRBJ2-5,NA,TRBV2,TRBD2,CASIRLAGSFQETQYF,TGTGCCAGCATTCGACTAGCGGGGTCTTTTCAAGAGACCCAGTACTTC
TRBJ1-1,NA,TRBV5-1,NA,CASSFEGNTEAFF,TGCGCCAGCAGCTTCGAGGGGAACACTGAAGCTTTCTTT
TRBJ1-2,NA,TRBV5-5,TRBD1,CASSPTGDPPNGYTF,TGTGCCAGCAGCCCGACAGGGGATCCGCCTAACGGCTACACCTTC
TRBJ2-7,NA,TRBV6-1,NA,CASSDIHDRSYEQYF,TGTGCCAGCAGTGATATTCACGACAGGTCCTACGAGCAGTACTTC
TRBJ1-1,NA,TRBV5-1,NA,CASSFDYTEAFF,TGCGCCAGCAGCTTCGACTACACTGAAGCTTTCTTT
TRBJ2-2,NA,TRBV9,TRBD1,CASSLRTGGAPPTGELFF,TGTGCCAGCAGCCTGCGGACAGGGGGCGCCCCCCCCACCGGGGAGCTGTTTTTT
TRBJ2-7,NA,TRBV9,TRBD2,CASSVSLAGYPYEQYF,TGTGCCAGCAGCGTATCCTTAGCGGGGTACCCCTACGAGCAGTACTTC
TRBJ2-4,NA,TRBV15,NA,CATSRDGVSGTVQYF,TGTGCCACCAGCAGAGATGGGGTTAGCGGGACAGTTCAGTACTTC
TRBJ2-2,once,TRBV7-8,TRBD1,CASSLNRGGTGELFF,TGTGCCAGCAGCCTGAACAGGGGCGGGACCGGGGAGCTGTTTTTT
TRBJ2-3,NA,TRBV6-6,NA,CASSPPTQADTQYF,TGTGCCAGCAGCCCCCCTACCCAGGCGGATACGCAGTATTTT
TRBJ1-6,NA,TRBV24-1,TRBD1,CATSDPGTVHSPLHF,TGTGCCACCAGCGACCCCGGGACAGTTCATTCACCCCTCCACTTT
TRBJ2-1,NA,TRBV7-2,NA,CASSLAQSYNEQFF,TGTGCCAGCAGCTTAGCGCAGAGTTACAATGAGCAGTTCTTC
TRBJ2-3,NA,TRBV4-3,TRBD2,CASSLNYRTSGRIDTQYF,TGCGCCAGCAGCCTAAACTATAGGACTAGCGGGAGGATAGATACGCAGTATTTT
TRBJ2-3,NA,TRBV4-3,TRBD2,CASSQDRESGRSADTQYF,TGCGCCAGCAGCCAAGATCGAGAGAGCGGGAGGTCGGCAGATACGCAGTATTTT
TRBJ2-4,NA,TRBV7-2,TRBD1,CASSFGTGHIQYF,TGTGCCAGCAGCTTTGGGACAGGTCACATTCAGTACTTC
TRBJ2-2,NA,TRBV12-3/TRBV12-4,NA,CASRQNTGELFF,TGTGCCAGCAGACAGAACACCGGGGAGCTGTTTTTT